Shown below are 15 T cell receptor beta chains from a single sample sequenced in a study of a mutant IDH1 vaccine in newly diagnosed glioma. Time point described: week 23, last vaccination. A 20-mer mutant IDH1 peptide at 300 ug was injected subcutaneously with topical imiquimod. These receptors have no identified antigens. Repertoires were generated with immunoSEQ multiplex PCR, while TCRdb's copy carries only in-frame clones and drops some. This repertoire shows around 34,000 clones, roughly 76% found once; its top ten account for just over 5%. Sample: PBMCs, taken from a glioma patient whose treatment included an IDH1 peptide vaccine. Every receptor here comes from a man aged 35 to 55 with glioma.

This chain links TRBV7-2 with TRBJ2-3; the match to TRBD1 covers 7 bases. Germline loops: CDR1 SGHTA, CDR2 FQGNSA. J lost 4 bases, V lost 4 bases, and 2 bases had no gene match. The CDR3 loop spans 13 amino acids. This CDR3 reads CASSYQGADTQYF. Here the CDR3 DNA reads TGTGCCAGCAGCTACCAGGGGGCAGATACGCAGTATTTT.

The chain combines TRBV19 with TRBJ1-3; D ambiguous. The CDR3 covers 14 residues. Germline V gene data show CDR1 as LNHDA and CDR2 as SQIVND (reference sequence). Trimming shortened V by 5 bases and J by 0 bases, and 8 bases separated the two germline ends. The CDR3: CASSGSNSGNTIYF. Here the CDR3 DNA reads TGTGCCAGTAGTGGCAGCAACTCTGGAAACACCATATATTTT.

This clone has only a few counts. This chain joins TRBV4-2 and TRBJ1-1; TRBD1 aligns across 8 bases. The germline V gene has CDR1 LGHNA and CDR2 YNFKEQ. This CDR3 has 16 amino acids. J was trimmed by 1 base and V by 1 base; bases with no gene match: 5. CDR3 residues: CASSQGLGQANTEAFF. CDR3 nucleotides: TGTGCCAGCAGCCAAGGACTGGGACAGGCGAACACTGAAGCTTTCTTT.

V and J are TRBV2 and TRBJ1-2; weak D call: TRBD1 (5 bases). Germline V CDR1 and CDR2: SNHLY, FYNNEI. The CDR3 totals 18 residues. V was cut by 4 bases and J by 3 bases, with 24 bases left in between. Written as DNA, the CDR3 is TGTGCCAGCAGTGGTTGGTGGGGACCCGGCGAAACTCACTATGGCTACACCTTC. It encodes CASSGWWGPGETHYGYTF.

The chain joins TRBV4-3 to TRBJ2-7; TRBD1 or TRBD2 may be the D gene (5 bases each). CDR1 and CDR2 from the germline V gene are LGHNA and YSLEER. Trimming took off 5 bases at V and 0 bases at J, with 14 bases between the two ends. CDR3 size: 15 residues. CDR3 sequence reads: CASSTGLGISYEQYF. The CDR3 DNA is TGCGCCAGCAGCACGGGGCTGGGGATCTCCTACGAGCAGTACTTC.

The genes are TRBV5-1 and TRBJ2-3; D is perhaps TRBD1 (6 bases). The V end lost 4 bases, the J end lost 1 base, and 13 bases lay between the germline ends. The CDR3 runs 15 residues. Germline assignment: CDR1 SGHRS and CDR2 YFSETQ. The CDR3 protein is CASSRQGRRTDTQYF. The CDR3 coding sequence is TGCGCCAGCAGCAGGCAGGGGCGTCGCACAGATACGCAGTATTTT.

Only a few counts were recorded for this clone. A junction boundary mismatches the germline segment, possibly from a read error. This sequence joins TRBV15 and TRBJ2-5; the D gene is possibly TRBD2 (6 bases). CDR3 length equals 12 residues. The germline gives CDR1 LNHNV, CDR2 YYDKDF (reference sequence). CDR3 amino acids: CATSRDAGPRNF. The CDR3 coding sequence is TGTGCCACCAGCAGGGACGCGGGACCCAGGAACTTC.

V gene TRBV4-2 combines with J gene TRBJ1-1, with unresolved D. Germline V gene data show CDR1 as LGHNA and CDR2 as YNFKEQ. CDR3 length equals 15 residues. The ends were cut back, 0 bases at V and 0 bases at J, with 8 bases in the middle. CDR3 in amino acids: CASSQDAGVNTEAFF. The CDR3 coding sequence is TGTGCCAGCAGCCAAGACGCAGGTGTGAACACTGAAGCTTTCTTT.

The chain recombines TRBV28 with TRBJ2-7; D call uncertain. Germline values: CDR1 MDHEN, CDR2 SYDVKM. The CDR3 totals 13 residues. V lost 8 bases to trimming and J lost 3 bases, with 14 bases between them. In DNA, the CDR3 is TGTGCCAGCGGAGACATCCACCTCTACGAGCAGTACTTC. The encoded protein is CASGDIHLYEQYF.

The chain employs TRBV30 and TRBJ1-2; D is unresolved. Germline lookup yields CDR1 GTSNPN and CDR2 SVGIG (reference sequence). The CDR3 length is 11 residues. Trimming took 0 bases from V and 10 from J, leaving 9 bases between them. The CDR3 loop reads CAWSVSGTYTF. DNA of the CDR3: TGTGCCTGGAGTGTATCGGGAACCTACACCTTC.

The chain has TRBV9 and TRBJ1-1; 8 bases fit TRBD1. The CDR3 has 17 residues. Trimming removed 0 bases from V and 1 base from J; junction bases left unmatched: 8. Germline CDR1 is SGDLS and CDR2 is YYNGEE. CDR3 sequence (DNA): TGTGCCAGCAGCGTAGCCCCAGGGGGCATAGGGAACACTGAAGCTTTCTTT. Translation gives CASSVAPGGIGNTEAFF.

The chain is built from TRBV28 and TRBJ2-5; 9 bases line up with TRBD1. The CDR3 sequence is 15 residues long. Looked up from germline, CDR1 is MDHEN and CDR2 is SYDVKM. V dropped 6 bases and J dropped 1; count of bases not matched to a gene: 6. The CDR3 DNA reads TGTGCCAGCAGGCCCCGGGGACAGGGCCAAGAGACCCAGTACTTC. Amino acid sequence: CASRPRGQGQETQYF.

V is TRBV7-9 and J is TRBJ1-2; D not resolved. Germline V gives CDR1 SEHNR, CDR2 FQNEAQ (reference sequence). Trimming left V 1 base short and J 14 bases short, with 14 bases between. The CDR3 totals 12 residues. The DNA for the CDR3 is TGTGCCAGCAGCTTAGGTCGCCAGCTCACAACCTTC. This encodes CASSLGRQLTTF.

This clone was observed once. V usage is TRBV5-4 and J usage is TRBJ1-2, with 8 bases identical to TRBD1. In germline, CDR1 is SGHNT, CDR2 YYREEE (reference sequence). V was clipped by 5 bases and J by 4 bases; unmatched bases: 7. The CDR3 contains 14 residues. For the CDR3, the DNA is TGTGCCAGCAGTCCTCAGGGGGCGCCCTATGGCTACACCTTC. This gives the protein CASSPQGAPYGYTF. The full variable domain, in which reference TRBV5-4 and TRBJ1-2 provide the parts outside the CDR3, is ETGVTQSPTHLIKTRGQQVTLRCSSQSGHNTVSWYQQALGQGPQFIFQYYREEENGRGNFPPRFSGLQFPNYSSELNVNALELDDSALYLCASSPQGAPYGYTFGSGTRLTVV.

This CDR3 reads CASSPRLAGAIDTQYF. CDR3 DNA: TGTGCCAGCAGCCCCCGACTAGCGGGGGCGATAGATACGCAGTATTTT. The chain couples TRBV7-8 to TRBJ2-3; the match to TRBD2 covers 12 bases. The ends lost 5 bases at V and 5 bases at J; junction bases unmatched: 8. Germline CDR1 reads SGHVS; CDR2 reads FQNEAQ. The CDR3 extends over 16 amino acids.